This is a list of T cell receptor beta chains from one sample in a study of T cells in Graves' hyperthyroidism and ophthalmopathy. TCRdb reprocessed the multiplex PCR reads with MiXCR, giving one entry per CDR3 protein. The sample holds around 600,000 distinct CDR3 sequences, approximately 15% seen once. The specimen was blood. These receptors were collected from a woman between 18 and 29 years old with Graves' ophthalmopathy. The CDR3 runs from the conserved cysteine through the conserved F or W. The D gene is left open where the match is weak. Not every row has a clone size; where given, it reads once, few, many or a size class.

V	J	size	D	CDR3	DNA
TRBV28	TRBJ1-4	many	-	CASRQPGLSFEKLFF	TGTGCCAGCAGGCAACCGGGACTCTCCTTTGAAAAACTGTTTTTT
TRBV11-2	TRBJ2-7	once	TRBD1	CASSSPGQGHEQYF	TGTGCCAGCAGCTCTCCGGGACAGGGTCACGAGCAGTACTTC
TRBV28	TRBJ2-3	many	-	CASSLRTDLGDTQYF	TGTGCCAGCAGTTTAAGAACGGATTTAGGAGATACGCAGTATTTT
TRBV9	TRBJ1-1	-	-	CASSVESRWGGNTEAFF	TGTGCCAGCAGCGTAGAGTCCAGGTGGGGGGGGAACACTGAAGCTTTCTTT
TRBV3-1	TRBJ1-6	many	-	CASSQRQNSPLHF	TGTGCCAGCAGCCAGCGACAGAATTCACCCCTCCACTTT
TRBV12-3/TRBV12-4	TRBJ2-1	many	TRBD2	CASRPPSGGNNEQFF	TGTGCCAGCAGACCCCCTAGCGGGGGGAACAATGAGCAGTTCTTC
TRBV19	TRBJ2-3	few	TRBD2	CASRREGRSTDTQYF	TGTGCCAGTAGGCGGGAGGGCCGAAGCACAGATACGCAGTATTTT
TRBV7-2	TRBJ2-1	few	-	CASSSKGHRLGNERFF	TGTGCCAGCAGCTCCAAGGGCCACCGGTTGGGCAATGAGCGGTTCTTC
TRBV12-5	TRBJ2-1	many	TRBD2	CASGSRVPYLWGAGEYNEQFF	TGTGCTAGTGGTTCCCGCGTCCCGTATCTGTGGGGAGCGGGAGAGTACAATGAGCAGTTCTTC
TRBV7-2	TRBJ2-7	few	-	CASSSNWGKSSYEQYF	TGTGCCAGCAGCTCCAACTGGGGGAAGAGCTCCTACGAGCAGTACTTC
TRBV30	TRBJ2-1	few	-	CAWSDQDLWVF	TGTGCCTGGAGCGACCAGGACCTCTGGGTCTTC